Detailed here is one T cell receptor beta chain. This clonotype was counted only a few times. Its cognate antigen has yet to be identified. Per-nucleotide qualities are absent, and no much larger clonotype sits a single base away. CDR1 and CDR2, per the germline V gene (reference sequence), are GTSNPN and SVGIG. CDR3 length: 14 amino acids, cysteine to phenylalanine. Only the CDR3 DNA stays, 42 bases, in frame from base 1. For this chain, trimming is 3 bases at the V end and 10 bases at the J end, and the number of junction bases without a gene match is 5. The sample belongs to a study of vaccination and CD4 T cells after COVID-19 (dated by TCRdb to between 2021 and 2024). About the study as a whole: Every convalescent patient had a positive nasal swab PCR test for SARS-CoV-2, with mild disease in roughly ten patients and severe disease in one. The convalescent cohort included six males and four females, with two Hispanic individuals, seven Caucasians, two Asians and one multiracial person. Participants got two doses of the Pfizer-BioNTech BNT162b2 vaccine (n=8) or two doses of the Moderna mRNA-1273 vaccine (n=2). In control cultures, a CEFX viral epitope pool was used as positive control, an HIV-1 Nef peptide pool was used as negative control, or no peptide was added. The cultures were stimulated with overlapping spike peptide pools from SARS-CoV-2 and from the common cold coronaviruses HCoV-NL63, HCoV-OC43 and HCoV-229E. Post-vaccine blood samples were taken a median of around 77 days after the second vaccine dose, with a range of roughly 14 to 241 days. Post-COVID blood samples from convalescent patients were collected a median of approximately 100 days after diagnosis, with a range of roughly 30 to 161 days. In under 13 COVID-19 convalescent patients and a handful of infection-naive healthy vaccine recipients, researchers compared the spike-specific CD4+ TCR repertoire from before mRNA vaccination with the repertoire from after.

General study outcomes and caveats: The median count of SARS-CoV-2-reactive clonotypes went up from roughly 21 after infection to 38 after vaccination, although the change was not significant. Relatively few convalescent patients were included in the study, and early timepoints after natural infection were not analyzed. In convalescent patients, a median around 90% of post-vaccine SARS-CoV-2-reactive clones were detected only after vaccination, suggesting vaccine-specific priming. Of the vaccine-specific clones found in convalescent patients, nearly all (304 of 307) were mono-reactive for SARS-CoV-2 spike instead of being cross-reactive with common cold coronaviruses.

The intended sense of this specimen's treatment or condition label: approximately 10-day PBMC culture with coronavirus spike peptide pools or control peptides (ViraFEST assay). The ViraFEST assay was used in the study, in which antigen-specific T cells were expanded with peptide pools and expanded clonotypes were subsequently identified by TCR sequencing. The positive SARS-CoV-2 PCR tests of the convalescent patients were dated from March to December 2020, before the Alpha, Beta and Delta variants emerged in the United States. Each well held millions of PBMCs cultured with about 9.8 ug/ml peptide pools in IMDM containing around 5.5% human AB serum and around 9 IU/ml IL-2. On days 3 and 7, half of the culture medium was replaced with fresh IL-2-containing medium. After 10 days of culture, CD4+ T cells were isolated by negative selection with the EasySep CD4+ T cell isolation kit. Ficoll-Paque Plus gradient centrifugation was used to isolate PBMCs from whole blood, and the isolated PBMCs were then either used fresh or cryopreserved at -140C. In general, triplicate wells were set up for every culture condition.

Library preparation employed PCR. DNA from cultured CD4+ T cells was subjected to TCR sequencing with the Oncomine TCR Beta short-read assay at the Johns Hopkins FTIC core. The QIAamp micro DNA kit was used to extract genomic DNA from the cultured CD4+ T cells. Oncomine TCR Beta libraries from cultured CD4+ T cells were pooled with unique dual indexes and sequenced on an Illumina iSeq 100. As for the original processing: Non-productive sequences were removed, and CDR3s not starting with C, not ending with F or W, or shorter than 7 amino acids were discarded. Antigen-specific clonotypes were identified with the MANAFEST web application by comparing peptide-stimulated wells with reference and other culture wells. To be called positive, a clone needed an FDR below 0.05, an odds ratio above 5, and a productive frequency above 0.1% in at least two of three replicate wells. A clonotype was classed as cross-reactive if the clonotype showed significant expansion both in SARS-CoV-2 spike wells and in at least one common cold coronavirus spike condition. CDR3 homology was assessed with Levenshtein distances (stringdist) and unrooted phylogenetic trees (ape) in R version 3.6.1. TCRdb handled the public reads itself, with Q25 trimming in fastp and clone calling in MiXCR, and kept productive beta chains. One record per CDR3 amino acid sequence lists the most common genes and DNA. TCRdb, not the original authors, processed these V and J calls. For this sample the table gives 17,000 or so distinct CDR3 sequences, of which 20% to 25% were detected only once. Roughly 7.5% of the sample goes to the ten largest clones.

Recombination connected TRBV30 to TRBJ1-6; the central 11 bases match TRBD1. Sequencing was done on a sample of cultured CD4+ T cells from blood. The TCR originated in a human donor with COVID-19. The CDR3 here reads CAWSMGQGVSPLHF. The nucleotides read TGTGCCTGGAGCATGGGACAGGGGGTGTCACCCCTCCACTTT.